One and the same sample provided the 26 T cell receptor beta chains below, sequenced in a study of T cells in localized non-small cell lung cancer. Profiled with immunoSEQ multiplex PCR; TCRdb holds only in-frame clones, not every one. The data contain around 41,000 clones, more than 70% of them singletons. The material was peripheral blood, obtained before any cancer treatment. These receptors were taken from a female donor of 60 years or more with stage I squamous cell lung carcinoma.

The chain joins TRBV6-5 to TRBJ2-1, with TRBD1 matching 8 bases. The CDR3 runs to 14 residues. Germline CDR1 reads MNHEY; CDR2 reads SVGAGI. Trimming removed 8 bases from V and 6 bases from J; junction bases left unmatched: 9. The DNA of the CDR3 is TGTGCCAGCGCCGGGCAGGGGGCGGGCAATGAGCAGTTCTTC. Translated: CASAGQGAGNEQFF.

The chain recombines TRBV7-6 with TRBJ1-1; tentatively, D is TRBD1 (6 bases). Trimming took off 8 bases at V and 1 base at J, with 11 bases between the two ends. This CDR3 comprises 13 residues. In germline, CDR1 is SGHVS, CDR2 FNYEAQ. The CDR3 here is CASGGAGNTEAFF. DNA for the CDR3: TGTGCCAGCGGGGGGGCGGGGAACACTGAAGCTTTCTTT.

The rearrangement joins TRBV10-2 to TRBJ2-7; D is possibly TRBD2 (6 bases). Trimming shortened V by 5 bases and J by 3 bases, and 11 bases separated the two germline ends. Germline V lookup: CDR1 WSHSY, CDR2 SAAADI. The CDR3 extends over 13 amino acids. The CDR3: CASSHRGIYEQYF. The CDR3 DNA reads as TGCGCCAGCAGTCATCGGGGGATCTACGAGCAGTACTTC.

This chain links TRBV6-6 with TRBJ1-3; D is possibly TRBD1 (6 bases). V was shortened by 6 bases and J by 4 bases, with 16 bases between the two germline ends. This CDR3 is built from 15 residues. Germline V gene lookup returns CDR1 MNHNY and CDR2 SVGAGI (reference sequence). The CDR3 DNA sequence: TGTGCCAGCAGCCCTGGGGGGGCGGCGGGAAACACCATATATTTT. As protein: CASSPGGAAGNTIYF.

V gene TRBV4-3 combines with J gene TRBJ1-3, with 7 nucleotides matching TRBD1. The J segment lost 9 bases and the V segment lost 3 bases, leaving 20 bases of the junction unmatched. Germline loops: CDR1 LGHNA, CDR2 YSLEER. This CDR3 is 18 amino acids long. The CDR3 DNA reads TGCGCCAGCAGCCAGGAATCAGGGACAGCCTCTGAAGAGGGCACCATATATTTT. Protein product: CASSQESGTASEEGTIYF.

J is TRBJ1-3 and V is TRBV15; no definite D call. The germline V gene encodes CDR1 LNHNV and CDR2 YYDKDF (reference sequence). V was trimmed by 2 bases and J by 0 bases, leaving 20 bases between them. CDR3 length equals 19 residues. The CDR3 DNA follows: TGTGCCACCAGCAGAAATCTCCCGGATTACCAGAGCTCTGGAAACACCATATATTTT. It codes for CATSRNLPDYQSSGNTIYF.

The genes are TRBV7-9 and TRBJ1-3, with D possibly TRBD1 on 5 matching bases. CDR1 is SEHNR, CDR2 FQNEAQ, per germline (reference sequence). The CDR3 loop spans 14 amino acids. Trimming left V 4 bases short and J 7 bases short, with 14 bases between. CDR3 sequence reads: CASSSQEGRNTIYF. CDR3 sequence (DNA): TGTGCCAGCAGCTCACAGGAGGGACGGAACACCATATATTTT.

The chain uses TRBV13 and TRBJ2-7; 8 nucleotides line up with TRBD2. V lost 0 bases to trimming and J lost 6 bases; unmatched junction nucleotides: 13. Germline V gene data show CDR1 as PRHDT and CDR2 as FYEKMQ (reference sequence). The CDR3 has 17 residues. CDR3 nucleotide sequence: TGTGCCAGCAGCTTAGGCCTTTGCGGGAGGAATTTTTGCGAGCAGTACTTC. It translates to CASSLGLCGRNFCEQYF. The variable domain in full, completed from reference TRBV13 and TRBJ2-7, reads AAGVIQSPRHLIKEKRETATLKCYPIPRHDTVYWYQQGPGQDPQFLISFYEKMQSDKGSIPDRFSAQQFSDYHSELNMSSLELGDSALYFCASSLGLCGRNFCEQYFGPGTRLTVT.

This clone appeared a few times. This chain connects TRBV5-8 to TRBJ2-3; 13 nucleotides line up with TRBD2. The V gene end was trimmed by 0 bases and the J gene end by 1 base; junction bases not matched to a gene: 5. The CDR3 has 18 residues. Germline assignment: CDR1 SGHTS and CDR2 YDEGEE. CDR3 in DNA: TGTGCCAGCAGCTTGGAAGGGACTAGCGGGACTGGCACAGATACGCAGTATTTT. Translated, it gives CASSLEGTSGTGTDTQYF.

The chain links TRBV19 to TRBJ2-1; D may be TRBD1 or TRBD2 (6 bases each). CDR3 length: 14 residues. The V gene's germline CDR1 is LNHDA and CDR2 SQIVND (reference sequence). V dropped 3 bases and J dropped 5 bases, with 11 bases sitting between them. CDR3 nucleotide sequence: TGTGCCAGTAGTATCAGGGGAGGAGACAATGAGCAGTTCTTC. Translating gives CASSIRGGDNEQFF. Combining the CDR3 with reference TRBV19 and TRBJ2-1 gives the whole variable domain DGGITQSPKYLFRKEGQNVTLSCEQNLNHDAMYWYRQDPGQGLRLIYYSQIVNDFQKGDIAEGYSVSREKKESFPLTVTSAQKNPTAFYLCASSIRGGDNEQFFGPGTRLTVL.

This clone was seen just once. J is TRBJ2-2 and V is TRBV10-2, with 10 bases that match TRBD2. The length of the CDR3 is 15 residues. J lost 4 bases, V lost 7 bases, and 6 bases had no gene match. Per germline, CDR1 WSHSY and CDR2 SAAADI. The CDR3 DNA reads as TGCGCCAGCACCACTATAGCGGGAGGCACCGGGGAGCTGTTTTTT. This translates into CASTTIAGGTGELFF.

J is TRBJ2-7 and V is TRBV6-6, with 10 bases identical to TRBD2. The trim removed 2 bases at V and 4 bases at J, leaving 2 bases unmatched. Germline assignment: CDR1 MNHNY and CDR2 SVGAGI (reference sequence). The CDR3 has 14 amino acids. The CDR3 region has the DNA TGTGCCAGCAGTTACGGGACTAGCGATTACGAGCAGTACTTC. Translated: CASSYGTSDYEQYF.

For this clone: One end of the junction does not line up with germline, which may come from a read error. The sample holds other DNA sequences that translate to the same CDR3. This chain joins TRBV27 and TRBJ2-7, with D perhaps being TRBD1 or TRBD2 (5 bases each). The CDR3 totals 14 residues. CDR1 is MNHEY, CDR2 SMNVEV, per germline (reference sequence). The CDR3 here is CASSLWGSGYEQYF. The CDR3 DNA reads as TGTGCCAGCAGTTTATGGGGGAGCGGTTACGAGCAGTATTTC.

The gene calls are TRBV4-2 and TRBJ1-5, with TRBD1 identical over 9 bases. The trim removed 0 bases at V and 6 bases at J, leaving 6 bases unmatched. The CDR3 covers 16 residues. Germline V lookup: CDR1 LGHNA, CDR2 YNFKEQ. CDR3: CASSQEQGAQGQPQHF. The CDR3 region has the DNA TGTGCCAGCAGCCAAGAACAGGGGGCGCAGGGTCAGCCCCAGCATTTT.

The chain carries TRBV29-1 and TRBJ2-7; TRBD2 might be the D (5 bases). The CDR3 contains 12 residues. The germline gives CDR1 SQVTM, CDR2 ANQGSEA. V lost 0 bases to trimming and J lost 12 bases, with 15 bases between them. The CDR3, as DNA: TGCAGCGTTGAAGATGGAGGCATTTCACGGTACTTC. This codes for CSVEDGGISRYF.

The chain recombines TRBV5-6 with TRBJ1-2; unclear D gene. Germline CDR1 and CDR2: SGHDT and YYEEEE. V lost 0 bases, J lost 7 bases, and 10 bases lay in between. This CDR3 is built from 13 residues. As DNA, the CDR3 is TGTGCCAGCAGCTTGGAAGGGATGAGTGGCTACACCTTC. It specifies CASSLEGMSGYTF.

This clone was recorded only once. This chain joins TRBV7-6 and TRBJ2-7; unclear D gene. Germline V lookup: CDR1 SGHVS, CDR2 FNYEAQ. CDR3 length: 14 residues. V dropped 6 bases and J dropped 7 bases, with 19 bases sitting between them. The CDR3 region is CASSPAYRESEQYF. The CDR3 DNA is TGTGCCAGCAGTCCTGCTTACCGTGAATCTGAGCAGTACTTC.

The V call is TRBV7-9, the J call TRBJ1-2, with TRBD1 matching 8 bases. The CDR3 has 15 residues. Looked up from germline, CDR1 is SEHNR and CDR2 is FQNEAQ (reference sequence). Unmatched junction bases numbered 6, after V lost 1 base and J lost 5 bases. The CDR3 loop is CASSLVAGGAYGYTF. The CDR3 nucleotides read TGTGCCAGCAGCTTAGTGGCAGGGGGCGCGTATGGCTACACCTTC.

The chain joins TRBV19 to TRBJ2-7; 12 nucleotides agree with TRBD1. Germline V gene lookup returns CDR1 LNHDA and CDR2 SQIVND (reference sequence). Losses at the gene ends were 5 bases for V and 3 bases for J; bases not matched to a gene: 5. This CDR3 region has 15 residues. CDR3 sequence: CASSVGTGGFYEQYF. The CDR3 DNA reads TGTGCCAGTAGTGTTGGGACAGGGGGCTTCTACGAGCAGTACTTC.

V gene TRBV11-2 combines with J gene TRBJ2-1, with 14 bases that match TRBD2. The junction had 10 bases not matched to a gene; V was cut back by 5 bases and J by 7 bases. The germline V gene has CDR1 SGHAT and CDR2 FQNNGV. CDR3 size: 17 residues. The CDR3 reads CASSVSGLAGAPNEQFF. The CDR3 coding sequence is TGTGCCAGCAGCGTTTCGGGACTAGCGGGGGCCCCTAATGAGCAGTTCTTC.

The chain recombines TRBV5-1 with TRBJ2-1, with D possibly matching TRBD2 (5 bases). Trimming stripped 0 bases from V and 9 bases from J, with 10 bases between. The germline gives CDR1 SGHRS, CDR2 YFSETQ. This CDR3 has 13 residues. The CDR3 reads CASSLVAGVEQFF. The CDR3 DNA reads as TGCGCCAGCAGCTTGGTCGCGGGCGTTGAGCAGTTCTTC.

V is TRBV11-3 and J is TRBJ1-2; D is unclear. V was shortened by 4 bases and J by 4 bases, with 22 bases between the two germline ends. Germline V gene data show CDR1 as SGHNT and CDR2 as YENEEA. The CDR3 has 17 amino acids. The chain's CDR3 is CASSSNTWVQIFYGYTF. CDR3 in DNA: TGTGCCAGCAGCTCCAACACCTGGGTCCAAATCTTCTATGGCTACACCTTC.

The rearrangement uses TRBV4-3 and TRBJ2-1, with unresolved D. V shed 4 bases and J shed 8 bases, with 6 bases lying between them. Germline V CDR1 and CDR2: LGHNA, YSLEER. The CDR3 extends over 11 amino acids. The CDR3 here is CASSRQDEQFF. CDR3 coding DNA: TGCGCCAGCAGCCGGCAGGATGAGCAGTTCTTC.

This sequence joins TRBV6-6 and TRBJ2-1; no definite D call. Germline V CDR1 and CDR2: MNHNY, SVGAGI (reference sequence). V shed 7 bases and J shed 7 bases, with 11 bases lying between them. The CDR3 extends over 12 amino acids. CDR3 residues: CASKECGNEQFF. Written as DNA, the CDR3 is TGTGCCAGCAAAGAGTGCGGAAATGAGCAGTTCTTC.

The chain recombines TRBV4-2 with TRBJ2-7; no clear D. Trimming removed 1 base from V and 3 bases from J, with 13 bases in between. CDR3 length: 15 amino acids. The germline CDR1 and CDR2 sequences are LGHNA and YNFKEQ. Written as DNA, the CDR3 is TGTGCCAGCAGCCAAGTGGGCGCTCACCTCTACGAGCAGTACTTC. It codes for CASSQVGAHLYEQYF.

The J gene is TRBJ2-7, the V gene TRBV27; TRBD2 matches at 10 bases. This CDR3 is 17 amino acids long. Losses at the gene ends were 3 bases for V and 1 base for J; bases not matched to a gene: 9. The germline V gene has CDR1 MNHEY and CDR2 SMNVEV (reference sequence). The CDR3 spells CASSLVAGGPWSYEQYF. DNA of the CDR3: TGTGCCAGCAGTTTGGTAGCGGGAGGCCCCTGGTCCTACGAGCAGTACTTC.